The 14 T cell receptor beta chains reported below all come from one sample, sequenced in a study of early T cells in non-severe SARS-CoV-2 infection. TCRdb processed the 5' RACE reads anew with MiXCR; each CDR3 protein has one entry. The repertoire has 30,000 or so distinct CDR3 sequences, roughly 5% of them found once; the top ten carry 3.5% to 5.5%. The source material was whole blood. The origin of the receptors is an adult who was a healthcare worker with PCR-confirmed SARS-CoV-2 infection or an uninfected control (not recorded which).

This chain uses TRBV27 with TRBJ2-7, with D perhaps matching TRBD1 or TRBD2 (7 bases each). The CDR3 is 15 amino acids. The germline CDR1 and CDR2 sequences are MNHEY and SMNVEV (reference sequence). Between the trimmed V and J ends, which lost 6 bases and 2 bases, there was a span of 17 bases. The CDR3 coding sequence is TGTGCCAGCAGGGGGGGGACAGACCCAGCCTACGAGCAGTACTTC. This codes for CASRGGTDPAYEQYF.

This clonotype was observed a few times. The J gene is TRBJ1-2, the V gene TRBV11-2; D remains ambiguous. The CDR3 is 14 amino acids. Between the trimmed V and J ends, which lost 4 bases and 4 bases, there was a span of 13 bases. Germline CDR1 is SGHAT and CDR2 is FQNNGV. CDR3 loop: CASSSLRQSYGYTF. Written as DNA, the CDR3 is TGTGCCAGCAGCTCTCTTCGACAAAGCTATGGCTACACCTTC.

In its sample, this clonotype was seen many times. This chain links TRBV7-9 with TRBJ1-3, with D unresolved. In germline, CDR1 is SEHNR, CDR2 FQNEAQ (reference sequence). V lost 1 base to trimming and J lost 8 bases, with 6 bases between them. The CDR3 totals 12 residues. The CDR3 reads CASSLVMDTIYF. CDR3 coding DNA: TGTGCCAGCAGCTTAGTGATGGACACCATATATTTT.

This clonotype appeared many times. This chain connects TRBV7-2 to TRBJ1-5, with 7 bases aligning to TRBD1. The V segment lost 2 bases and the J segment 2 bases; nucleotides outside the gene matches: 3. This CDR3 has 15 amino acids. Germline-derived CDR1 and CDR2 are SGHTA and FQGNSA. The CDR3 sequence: CASSLKGQRNQPQHF. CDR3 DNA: TGTGCCAGCAGCTTAAAGGGACAGCGCAATCAGCCCCAGCATTTT.

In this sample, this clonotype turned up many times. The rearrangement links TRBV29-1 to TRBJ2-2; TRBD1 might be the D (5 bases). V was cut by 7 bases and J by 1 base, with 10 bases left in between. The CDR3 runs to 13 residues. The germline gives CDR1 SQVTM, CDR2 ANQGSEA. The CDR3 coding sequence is TGCAGCGGAACTACAGGGAACACCGGGGAGCTGTTTTTT. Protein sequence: CSGTTGNTGELFF.

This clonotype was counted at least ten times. CDR3 amino acids: CASSLGTSSVAFF. The CDR3 bases are TGTGCCAGCAGTTTAGGGACGTCGAGCGTAGCTTTCTTT. This chain links TRBV28 with TRBJ1-1, with D perhaps matching TRBD1 (5 bases). The CDR3 totals 13 residues. Looked up from germline, CDR1 is MDHEN and CDR2 is SYDVKM. V was clipped by 2 bases and J by 10 bases, with 14 bases between them.

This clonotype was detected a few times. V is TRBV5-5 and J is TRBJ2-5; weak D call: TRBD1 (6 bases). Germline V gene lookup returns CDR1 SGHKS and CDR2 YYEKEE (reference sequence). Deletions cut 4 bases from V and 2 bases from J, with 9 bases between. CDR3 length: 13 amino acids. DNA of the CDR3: TGTGCCAGCAGCGTCGGACAGCAAGAGACCCAGTACTTC. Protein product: CASSVGQQETQYF. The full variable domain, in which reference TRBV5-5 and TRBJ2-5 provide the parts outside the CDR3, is DAGVTQSPTHLIKTRGQQVTLRCSPISGHKSVSWYQQVLGQGPQFIFQYYEKEERGRGNFPDRFSARQFPNYSSELNVNALLLGDSALYLCASSVGQQETQYFGPGTRLLVL.

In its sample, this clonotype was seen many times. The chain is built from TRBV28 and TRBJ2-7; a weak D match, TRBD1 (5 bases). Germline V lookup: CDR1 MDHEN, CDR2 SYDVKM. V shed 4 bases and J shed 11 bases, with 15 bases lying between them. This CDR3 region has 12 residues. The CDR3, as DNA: TGTGCCAGCAGTTCAGGGTCGAAGGGGAAGTACTTC. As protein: CASSSGSKGKYF.

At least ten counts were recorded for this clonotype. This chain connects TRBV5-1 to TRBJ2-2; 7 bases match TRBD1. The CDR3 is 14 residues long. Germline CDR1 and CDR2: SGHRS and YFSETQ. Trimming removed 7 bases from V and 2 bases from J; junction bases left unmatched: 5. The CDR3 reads CASSRQGNTGELFF. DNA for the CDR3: TGCGCCAGCTCTAGACAGGGTAACACCGGGGAGCTGTTTTTT.

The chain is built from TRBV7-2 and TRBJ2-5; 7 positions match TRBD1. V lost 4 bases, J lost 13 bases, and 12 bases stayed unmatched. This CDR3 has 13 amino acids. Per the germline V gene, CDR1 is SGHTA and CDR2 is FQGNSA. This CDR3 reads CASSSPGQSSLYF. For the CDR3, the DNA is TGTGCCAGCAGCTCCCCGGGACAGTCTTCCTTGTACTTC. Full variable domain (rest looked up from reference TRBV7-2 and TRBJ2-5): GAGVSQSPSNKVTEKGKDVELRCDPISGHTALYWYRQSLGQGLEFLIYFQGNSAPDKSGLPSDRFSAERTGGSVSTLTIQRTQQEDSAVYLCASSSPGQSSLYFGPGTRLLVL.

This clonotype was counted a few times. The DNA of the CDR3 is TGTGCCAGCAGCTTAAACCCCACCACAGAGACCCAGTACTTC. Its protein product is CASSLNPTTETQYF. V gene TRBV7-6 combines with J gene TRBJ2-5; no clear D. Per the germline V gene, CDR1 is SGHVS and CDR2 is FNYEAQ. This CDR3 contains 14 residues. V was pared by 2 bases and J by 4 bases, with 11 bases between.

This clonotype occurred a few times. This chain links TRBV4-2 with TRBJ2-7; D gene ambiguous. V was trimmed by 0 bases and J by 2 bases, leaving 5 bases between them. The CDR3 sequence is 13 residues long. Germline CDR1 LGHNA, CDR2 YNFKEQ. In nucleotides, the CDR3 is TGTGCCAGCAGCCAAGATACCCCCTACGAGCAGTACTTC. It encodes CASSQDTPYEQYF.

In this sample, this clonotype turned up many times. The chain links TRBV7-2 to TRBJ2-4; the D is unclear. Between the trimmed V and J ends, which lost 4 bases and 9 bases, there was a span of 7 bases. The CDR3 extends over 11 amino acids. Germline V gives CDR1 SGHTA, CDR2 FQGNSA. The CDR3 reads CASSSMSIQYF. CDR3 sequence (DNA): TGTGCCAGCAGCTCGATGAGCATTCAGTACTTC. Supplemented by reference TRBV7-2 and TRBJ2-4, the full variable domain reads GAGVSQSPSNKVTEKGKDVELRCDPISGHTALYWYRQSLGQGLEFLIYFQGNSAPDKSGLPSDRFSAERTGGSVSTLTIQRTQQEDSAVYLCASSSMSIQYFGAGTRLSVL.

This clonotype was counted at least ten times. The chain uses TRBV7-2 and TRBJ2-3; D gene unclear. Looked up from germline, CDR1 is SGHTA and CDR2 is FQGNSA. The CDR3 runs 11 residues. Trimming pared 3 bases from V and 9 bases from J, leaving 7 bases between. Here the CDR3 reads CASSFLETQYF. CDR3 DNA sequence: TGTGCCAGCAGCTTTCTGGAAACGCAGTATTTT. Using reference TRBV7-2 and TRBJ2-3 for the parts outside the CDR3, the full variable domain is GAGVSQSPSNKVTEKGKDVELRCDPISGHTALYWYRQSLGQGLEFLIYFQGNSAPDKSGLPSDRFSAERTGGSVSTLTIQRTQQEDSAVYLCASSFLETQYFGPGTRLTVL.